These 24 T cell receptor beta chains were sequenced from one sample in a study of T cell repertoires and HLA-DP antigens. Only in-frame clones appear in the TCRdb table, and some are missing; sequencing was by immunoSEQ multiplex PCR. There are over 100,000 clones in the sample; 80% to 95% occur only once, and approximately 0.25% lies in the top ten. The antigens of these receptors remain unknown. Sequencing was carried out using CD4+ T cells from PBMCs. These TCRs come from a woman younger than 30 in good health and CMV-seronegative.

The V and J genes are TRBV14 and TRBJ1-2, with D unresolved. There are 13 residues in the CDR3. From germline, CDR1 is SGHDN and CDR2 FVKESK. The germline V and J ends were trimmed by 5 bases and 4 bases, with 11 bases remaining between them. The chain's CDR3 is CASSKQSPYGYTF. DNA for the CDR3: TGTGCCAGCAGCAAACAGTCTCCCTATGGCTACACCTTC.

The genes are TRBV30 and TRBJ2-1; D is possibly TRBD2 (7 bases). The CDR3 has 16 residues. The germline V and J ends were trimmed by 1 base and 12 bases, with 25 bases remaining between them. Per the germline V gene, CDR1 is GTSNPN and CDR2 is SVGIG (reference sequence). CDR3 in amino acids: CAWSGRGRGGLRRQFF. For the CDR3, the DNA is TGTGCCTGGAGTGGGAGGGGAAGGGGGGGTTTAAGAAGGCAGTTCTTC.

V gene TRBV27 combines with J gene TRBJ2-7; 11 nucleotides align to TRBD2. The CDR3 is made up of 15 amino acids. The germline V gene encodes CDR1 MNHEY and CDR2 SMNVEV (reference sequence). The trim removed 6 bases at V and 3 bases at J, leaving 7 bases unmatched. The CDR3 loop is CASSRWGTSGYEQYF. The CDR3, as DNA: TGTGCCAGCAGCCGATGGGGGACTAGCGGCTACGAGCAGTACTTC.

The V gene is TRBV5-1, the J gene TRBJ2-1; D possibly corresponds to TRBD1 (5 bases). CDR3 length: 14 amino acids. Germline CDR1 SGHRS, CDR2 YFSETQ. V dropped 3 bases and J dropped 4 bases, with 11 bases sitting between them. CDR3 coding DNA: TGCGCCAGCAGCTCGAGACAGATATACAATGAGCAGTTCTTC. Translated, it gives CASSSRQIYNEQFF.

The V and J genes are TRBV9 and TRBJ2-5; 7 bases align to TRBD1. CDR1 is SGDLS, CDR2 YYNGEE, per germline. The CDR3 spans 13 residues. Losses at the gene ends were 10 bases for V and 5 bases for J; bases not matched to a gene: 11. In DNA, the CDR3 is TGTGCCCGACGGACAGGTCAGGGGGAGACCCAGTACTTC. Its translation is CARRTGQGETQYF. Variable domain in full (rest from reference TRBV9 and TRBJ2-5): DSGVTQTPKHLITATGQRVTLRCSPRSGDLSVYWYQQSLDQGLQFLIQYYNGEERAKGNILERFSAQQFPDLHSELNLSSLELGDSALYFCARRTGQGETQYFGPGTRLLVL.

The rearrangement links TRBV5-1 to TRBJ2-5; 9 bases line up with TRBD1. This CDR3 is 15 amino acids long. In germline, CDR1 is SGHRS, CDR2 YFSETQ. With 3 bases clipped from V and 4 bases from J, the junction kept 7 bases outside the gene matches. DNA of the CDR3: TGCGCCAGCAGCTGGAGGAACAGGGGGCCAGAGACCCAGTACTTC. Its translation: CASSWRNRGPETQYF. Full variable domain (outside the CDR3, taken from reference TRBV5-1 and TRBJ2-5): KAGVTQTPRYLIKTRGQQVTLSCSPISGHRSVSWYQQTPGQGLQFLFEYFSETQRNKGNFPGRFSGRQFSNSRSEMNVSTLELGDSALYLCASSWRNRGPETQYFGPGTRLLVL.

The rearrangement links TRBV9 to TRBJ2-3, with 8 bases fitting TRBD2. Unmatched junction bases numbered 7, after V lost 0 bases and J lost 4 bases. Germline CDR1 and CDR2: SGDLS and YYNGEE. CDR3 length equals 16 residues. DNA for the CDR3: TGTGCCAGCAGCGTAGTATCGGGAGGGGGGGCAGATACGCAGTATTTT. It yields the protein CASSVVSGGGADTQYF.

The CDR3, as DNA: TGTGCCAGCAGTGCGACAGGGATCAATCAGCCCCAGCATTTT. It codes for CASSATGINQPQHF. The chain joins TRBV2 to TRBJ1-5; 7 bases agree with TRBD1. In germline, CDR1 is SNHLY, CDR2 FYNNEI. J lost 3 bases, V lost 4 bases, and 3 bases had no gene match. The CDR3 runs 14 residues.

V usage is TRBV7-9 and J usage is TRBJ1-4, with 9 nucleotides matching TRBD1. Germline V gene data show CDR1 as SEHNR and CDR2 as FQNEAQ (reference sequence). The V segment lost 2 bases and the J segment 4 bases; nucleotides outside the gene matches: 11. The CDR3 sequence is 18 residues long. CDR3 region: CASSLLGQGNLGNEKLFF. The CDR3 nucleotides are TGTGCCAGCAGCTTATTGGGACAGGGTAATCTTGGTAATGAAAAACTGTTTTTT.

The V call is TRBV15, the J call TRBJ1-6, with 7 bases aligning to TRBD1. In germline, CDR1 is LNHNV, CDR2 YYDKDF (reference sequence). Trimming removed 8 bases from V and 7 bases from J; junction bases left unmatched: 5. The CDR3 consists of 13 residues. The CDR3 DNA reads TGTGCCACCGCGACAGGGTGGAATTCACCCCTCCACTTT. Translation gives CATATGWNSPLHF.

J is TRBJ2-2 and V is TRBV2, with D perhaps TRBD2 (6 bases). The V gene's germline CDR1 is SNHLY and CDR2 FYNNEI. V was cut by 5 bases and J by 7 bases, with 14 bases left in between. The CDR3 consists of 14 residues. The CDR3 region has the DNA TGTGCCAGCAGTTTGGGACTCCTCGGCGGGGAGCTGTTTTTT. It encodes CASSLGLLGGELFF.

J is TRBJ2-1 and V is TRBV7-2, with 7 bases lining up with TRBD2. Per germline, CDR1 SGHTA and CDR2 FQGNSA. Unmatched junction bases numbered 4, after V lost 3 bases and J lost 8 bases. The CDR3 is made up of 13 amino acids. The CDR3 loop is CASSFSGDHEQFF. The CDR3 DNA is TGTGCCAGCAGCTTCAGCGGGGATCATGAGCAGTTCTTC.

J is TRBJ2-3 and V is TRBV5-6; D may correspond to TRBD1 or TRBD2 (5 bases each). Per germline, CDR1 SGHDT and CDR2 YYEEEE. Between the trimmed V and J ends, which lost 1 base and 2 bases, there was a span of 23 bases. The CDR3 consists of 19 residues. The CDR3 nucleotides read TGTGCCAGCAGCTTGTTCCACGGGGCCCGGCGTTTGGACACAGATACGCAGTATTTT. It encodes CASSLFHGARRLDTDTQYF.

The CDR3 DNA is TGCAGCGTTAGAGGGGGGGAGACCCAGTACTTC. Translating it yields CSVRGGETQYF. The chain joins TRBV29-1 to TRBJ2-5; D assignment may be TRBD1 or TRBD2 (6 bases each). The CDR3 covers 11 residues. The V end lost 5 bases, the J end lost 5 bases, and 9 bases lay between the germline ends. Germline-derived CDR1 and CDR2 are SQVTM and ANQGSEA. The full variable domain, in which reference TRBV29-1 and TRBJ2-5 provide the parts outside the CDR3, is SAVISQKPSRDICQRGTSLTIQCQVDSQVTMMFWYRQQPGQSLTLIATANQGSEATYESGFVIDKFPISRPNLTFSTLTVSNMSPEDSSIYLCSVRGGETQYFGPGTRLLVL.

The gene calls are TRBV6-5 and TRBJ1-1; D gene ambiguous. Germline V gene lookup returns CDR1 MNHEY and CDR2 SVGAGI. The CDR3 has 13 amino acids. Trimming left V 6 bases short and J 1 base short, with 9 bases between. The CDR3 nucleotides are TGTGCCAGCAGCCCCAGACAGAACACTGAAGCTTTCTTT. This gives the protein CASSPRQNTEAFF.

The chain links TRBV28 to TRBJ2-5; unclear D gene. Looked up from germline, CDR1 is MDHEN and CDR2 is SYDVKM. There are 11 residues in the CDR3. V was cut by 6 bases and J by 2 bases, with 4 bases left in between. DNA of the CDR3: TGTGCCAGCAGCATTCAAGAGACCCAGTACTTC. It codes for CASSIQETQYF.

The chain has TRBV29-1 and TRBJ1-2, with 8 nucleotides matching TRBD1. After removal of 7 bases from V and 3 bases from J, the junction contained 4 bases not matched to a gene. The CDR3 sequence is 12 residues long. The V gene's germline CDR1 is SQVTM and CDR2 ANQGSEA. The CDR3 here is CSDGQGDYGYTF. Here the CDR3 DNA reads TGCAGCGACGGACAGGGCGACTATGGCTACACCTTC.

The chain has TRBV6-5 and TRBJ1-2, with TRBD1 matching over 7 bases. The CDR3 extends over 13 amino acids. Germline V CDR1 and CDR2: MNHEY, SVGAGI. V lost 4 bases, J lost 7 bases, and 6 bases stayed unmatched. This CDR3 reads CASSSRGDSGYTF. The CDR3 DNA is TGTGCCAGCAGTTCGCGGGGGGACAGTGGCTACACCTTC.

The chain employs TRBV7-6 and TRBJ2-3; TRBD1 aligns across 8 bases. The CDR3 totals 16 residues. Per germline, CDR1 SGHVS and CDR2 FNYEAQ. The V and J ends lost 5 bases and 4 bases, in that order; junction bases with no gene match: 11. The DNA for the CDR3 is TGTGCCAGCAGCCGTACTCAGGGGGCGTACGCAGATACGCAGTATTTT. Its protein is CASSRTQGAYADTQYF. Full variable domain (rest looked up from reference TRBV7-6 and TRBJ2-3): GAGVSQSPRYKVTKRGQDVALRCDPISGHVSLYWYRQALGQGPEFLTYFNYEAQQDKSGLPNDRFSAERPEGSISTLTIQRTEQRDSAMYRCASSRTQGAYADTQYFGPGTRLTVL.

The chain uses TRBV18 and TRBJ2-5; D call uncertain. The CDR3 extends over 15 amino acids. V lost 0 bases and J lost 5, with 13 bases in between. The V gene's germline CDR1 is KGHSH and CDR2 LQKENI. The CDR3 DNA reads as TGTGCCAGCTCACCACCGGAGCGACCAGTGGAGACCCAGTACTTC. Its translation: CASSPPERPVETQYF.

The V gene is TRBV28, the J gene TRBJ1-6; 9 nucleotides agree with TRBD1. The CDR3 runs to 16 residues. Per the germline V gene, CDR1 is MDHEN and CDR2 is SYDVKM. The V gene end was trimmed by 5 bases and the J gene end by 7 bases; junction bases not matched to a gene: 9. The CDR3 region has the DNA TGTGCCAGCAGTCCCGGGACAGGGTCCTTAAATTCACCCCTCCACTTT. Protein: CASSPGTGSLNSPLHF.

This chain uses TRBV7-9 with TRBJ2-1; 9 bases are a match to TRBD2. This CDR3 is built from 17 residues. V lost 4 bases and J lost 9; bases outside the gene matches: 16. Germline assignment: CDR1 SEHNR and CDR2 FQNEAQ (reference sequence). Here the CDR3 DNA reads TGTGCCAGCAGCTCCCCATGGGCGCGGGAGGGCGGCATTGAGCAGTTCTTC. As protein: CASSSPWAREGGIEQFF.

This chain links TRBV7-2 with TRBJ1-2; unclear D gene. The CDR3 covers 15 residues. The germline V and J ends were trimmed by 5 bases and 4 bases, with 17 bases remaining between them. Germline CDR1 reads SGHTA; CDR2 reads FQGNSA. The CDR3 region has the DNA TGTGCCAGCAGCACCCGTTATTCCTCGGCCTATGGCTACACCTTC. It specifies CASSTRYSSAYGYTF.

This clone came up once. The CDR3 sequence: CASSPKGTTGGTGELFF. The CDR3 DNA is TGTGCCAGCAGCCCGAAAGGGACCACTGGGGGCACCGGGGAGCTGTTTTTT. The chain combines TRBV7-3 with TRBJ2-2; the D call may be TRBD1 or TRBD2 (5 bases each). The CDR3 spans 17 residues. The germline V gene encodes CDR1 SGHTA and CDR2 FQGTGA. The ends were cut back, 5 bases at V and 4 bases at J, with 20 bases in the middle.